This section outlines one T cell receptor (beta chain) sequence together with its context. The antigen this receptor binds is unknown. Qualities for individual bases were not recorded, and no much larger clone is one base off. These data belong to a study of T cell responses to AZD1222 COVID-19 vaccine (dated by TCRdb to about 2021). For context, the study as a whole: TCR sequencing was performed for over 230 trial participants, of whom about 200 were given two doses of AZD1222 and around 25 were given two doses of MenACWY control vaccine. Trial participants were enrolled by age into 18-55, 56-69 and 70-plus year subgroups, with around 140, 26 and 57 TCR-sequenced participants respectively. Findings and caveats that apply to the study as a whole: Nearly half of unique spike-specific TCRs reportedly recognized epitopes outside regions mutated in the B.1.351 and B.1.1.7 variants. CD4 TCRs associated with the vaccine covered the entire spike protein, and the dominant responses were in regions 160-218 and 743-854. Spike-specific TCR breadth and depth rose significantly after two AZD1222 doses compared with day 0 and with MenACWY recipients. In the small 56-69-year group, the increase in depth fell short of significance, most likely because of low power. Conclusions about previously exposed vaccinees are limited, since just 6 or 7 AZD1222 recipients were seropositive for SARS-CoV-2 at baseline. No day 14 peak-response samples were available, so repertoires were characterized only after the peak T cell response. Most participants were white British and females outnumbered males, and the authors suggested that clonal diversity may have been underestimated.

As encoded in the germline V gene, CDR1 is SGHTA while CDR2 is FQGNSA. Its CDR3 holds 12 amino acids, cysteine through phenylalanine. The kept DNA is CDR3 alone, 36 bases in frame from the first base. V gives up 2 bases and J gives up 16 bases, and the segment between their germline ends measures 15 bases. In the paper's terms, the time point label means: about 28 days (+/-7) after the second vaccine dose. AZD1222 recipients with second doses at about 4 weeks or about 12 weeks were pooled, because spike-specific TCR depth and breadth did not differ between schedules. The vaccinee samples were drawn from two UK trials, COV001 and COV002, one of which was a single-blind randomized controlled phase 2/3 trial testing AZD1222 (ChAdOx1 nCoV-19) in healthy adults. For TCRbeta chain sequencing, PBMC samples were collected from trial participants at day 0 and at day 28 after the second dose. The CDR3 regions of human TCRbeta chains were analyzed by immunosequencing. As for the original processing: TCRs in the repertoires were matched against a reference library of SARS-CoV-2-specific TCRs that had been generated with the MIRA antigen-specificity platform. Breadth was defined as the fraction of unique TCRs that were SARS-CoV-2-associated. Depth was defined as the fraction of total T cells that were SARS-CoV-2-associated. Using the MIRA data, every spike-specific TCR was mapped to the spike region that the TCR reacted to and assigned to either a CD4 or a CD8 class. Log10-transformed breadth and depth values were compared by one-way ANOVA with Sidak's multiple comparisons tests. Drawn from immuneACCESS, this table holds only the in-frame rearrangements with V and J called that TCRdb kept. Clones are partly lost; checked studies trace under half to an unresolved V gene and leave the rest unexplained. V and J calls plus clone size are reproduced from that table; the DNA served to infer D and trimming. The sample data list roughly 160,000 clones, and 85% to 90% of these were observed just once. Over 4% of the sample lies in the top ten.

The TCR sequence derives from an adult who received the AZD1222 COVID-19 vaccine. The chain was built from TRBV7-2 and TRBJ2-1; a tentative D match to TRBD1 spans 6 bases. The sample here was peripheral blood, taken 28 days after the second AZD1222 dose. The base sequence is TGTGCCAGCAGCTTACTGGGGACACTTTACTTCTTC. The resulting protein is CASSLLGTLYFF.